This T cell receptor beta chain was recorded in a study of graft-versus-host responses after intestinal transplantation. Study observations and caveats: Detected in recipient marrow were GvH clones, some of which were first observed in ileum or blood. Clonal ratios of graft-versus-host to host-versus-graft in allografts were high for patients exhibiting graft-donor T cell macrochimerism.

Germline values: CDR1 MNHEY, CDR2 SMNVEV (reference sequence). This CDR3 comprises 16 residues. The V and J ends lost 5 bases and 8 bases, in that order; junction bases with no gene match: 11. Points on this clone: Its antigen is currently unknown.

The method was immunoSEQ multiplex PCR; TCRdb's version includes in-frame clones alone and lacks a portion of them. This table has approximately 79,000 clones, about four fifths appearing once. The receptor was derived from a human donor who received an intestinal transplant. The chain links TRBV27 to TRBJ2-1; TRBD2 matches at 11 bases. The starting material was unstimulated CD4+ T cells sorted from spleen or lymph node cells, obtained before intestinal transplant. CDR3 residues: CASSTLAGGSIDEQFF. CDR3 bases: TGTGCCAGCAGTACTCTAGCGGGGGGAAGTATAGATGAGCAGTTCTTC.